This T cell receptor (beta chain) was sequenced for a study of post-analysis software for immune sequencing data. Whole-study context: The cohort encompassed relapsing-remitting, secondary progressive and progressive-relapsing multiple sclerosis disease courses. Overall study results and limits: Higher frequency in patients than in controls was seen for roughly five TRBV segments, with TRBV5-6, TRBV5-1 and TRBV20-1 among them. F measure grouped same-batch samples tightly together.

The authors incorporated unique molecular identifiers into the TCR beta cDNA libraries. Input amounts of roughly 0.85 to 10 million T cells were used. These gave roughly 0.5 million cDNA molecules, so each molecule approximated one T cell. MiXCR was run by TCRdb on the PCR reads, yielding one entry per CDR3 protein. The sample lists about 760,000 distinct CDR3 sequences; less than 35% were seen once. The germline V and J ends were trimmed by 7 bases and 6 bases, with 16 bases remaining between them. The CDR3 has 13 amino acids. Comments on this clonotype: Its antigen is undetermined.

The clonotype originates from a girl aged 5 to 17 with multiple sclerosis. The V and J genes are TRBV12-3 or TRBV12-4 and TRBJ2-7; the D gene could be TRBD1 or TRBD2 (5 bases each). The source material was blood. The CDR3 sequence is CASNRHGGVEQYF. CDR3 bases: TGTGCCAGCAACCGACATGGGGGTGTCGAGCAGTACTTC.